Each of the 20 T cell receptor beta chains below was sequenced from the same sample in a study of CD8 T cells in Susac syndrome. An amount of RNA that ranged from roughly 0.5 to 1 ug was reverse transcribed with random hexamers. TCRdb reanalysed the immunoSEQ multiplex PCR reads using MiXCR and keeps one entry per CDR3 protein. The sample lists almost 450,000 distinct CDR3 sequences, around 83% seen once, with under 0.15% in the top ten. The material sequenced was CD8+ T cells from PBMCs. The receptors here all came from a human donor with multiple sclerosis.

The chain joins TRBV19 to TRBJ2-1; 11 bases map to TRBD2. J lost 5 bases, V lost 8 bases, and 5 bases had no gene match. The CDR3 sequence is 14 residues long. The V gene's germline CDR1 is LNHDA and CDR2 SQIVND (reference sequence). CDR3: CASRTSGGNNEQFF. DNA for the CDR3: TGTGCCAGTCGAACTAGCGGGGGTAACAATGAGCAGTTCTTC.

This chain connects TRBV2 to TRBJ2-5, with 10 bases identical to TRBD2. Germline values: CDR1 SNHLY, CDR2 FYNNEI. The CDR3 extends over 13 amino acids. After removal of 6 bases from V and 7 bases from J, the junction contained 5 bases not matched to a gene. For the CDR3, the DNA is TGTGCCAGCAGGGGAAGCGGGGGGGCGACCCAGTACTTC. This sequence encodes CASRGSGGATQYF. Complete variable domain (other parts from reference TRBV2 and TRBJ2-5): EPEVTQTPSHQVTQMGQEVILRCVPISNHLYFYWYRQILGQKVEFLVSFYNNEISEKSEIFDDQFSVERPDGSNFTLKIRSTKLEDSAMYFCASRGSGGATQYFGPGTRLLVL.

The chain carries TRBV7-9 and TRBJ1-1; possibly TRBD1 for D (5 bases). Germline lookup yields CDR1 SEHNR and CDR2 FQNEAQ (reference sequence). This CDR3 contains 11 residues. Trimming stripped 6 bases from V and 12 bases from J, with 14 bases between. DNA for the CDR3: TGTGCCAGCAGTCGGGACCTCGTGACTTTCTTT. As protein: CASSRDLVTFF.

The rearrangement joins TRBV24-1 to TRBJ1-4, with TRBD1 matching over 9 bases. CDR3 length: 18 amino acids. Germline V CDR1 and CDR2: KGHDR, SFDVKD. Trimming at V came to 3 bases and at J to 0 bases, leaving 7 bases not matched to a gene. The CDR3 region is CATSDTRQGEPTNEKLFF. The DNA of the CDR3 is TGTGCCACCAGTGATACCCGACAGGGGGAGCCAACTAATGAAAAACTGTTTTTT.

V and J are TRBV29-1 and TRBJ2-1, with D possibly being TRBD1 or TRBD2 (6 bases each). V lost 8 bases and J lost 7, with 24 bases in between. This CDR3 contains 15 residues. Germline V gene sequence: CDR1 SQVTM, CDR2 ANQGSEA. For the CDR3, the DNA is TGCAGCTCAATGGGAGACGGGGGCCCACTGAATGAGCAGTTCTTC. Translation gives CSSMGDGGPLNEQFF.

The chain joins TRBV12-3 or TRBV12-4 to TRBJ2-1; the match to TRBD1 covers 10 bases. V was pared by 5 bases and J by 8 bases, with 3 bases of the junction left unmatched. The CDR3 is 13 residues long. The CDR3 nucleotides are TGTGCCAGCAGTCCGACAGGGGGCTATGAGCAGTTCTTC. This encodes CASSPTGGYEQFF.

This clonotype has more than one count but fewer than ten. This sequence joins TRBV24-1 and TRBJ2-2; 7 bases align to TRBD1. V trimming: 3 bases; J trimming: 5 bases; junction bases outside the gene matches: 2. Germline V gene data show CDR1 as KGHDR and CDR2 as SFDVKD. This CDR3 has 14 residues. The CDR3 DNA reads TGTGCCACCAGTGATGACAGGGAAACCGGGGAGCTGTTTTTT. This encodes CATSDDRETGELFF.

This clonotype was seen a single time. V usage is TRBV5-4 and J usage is TRBJ1-2; 7 positions match TRBD1. The CDR3 contains 14 residues. The V gene end was trimmed by 3 bases and the J gene end by 3 bases; junction bases not matched to a gene: 5. The germline V gene encodes CDR1 SGHNT and CDR2 YYREEE (reference sequence). Here the CDR3 reads CASSSADRDYGYTF. In nucleotides, the CDR3 is TGTGCCAGCAGCTCCGCTGACAGGGACTATGGCTACACCTTC.

V is TRBV11-2 and J is TRBJ2-6, with D perhaps TRBD1 (6 bases). This CDR3 has 14 residues. Germline assignment: CDR1 SGHAT and CDR2 FQNNGV. The germline V and J ends were trimmed by 9 bases and 2 bases, with 11 bases remaining between them. The CDR3 spells CASTEGAGANVLTF. The CDR3 DNA reads TGTGCCAGTACAGAGGGGGCTGGGGCCAACGTCCTGACTTTC.

The genes are TRBV4-1 and TRBJ2-7; TRBD1 matches at 8 bases. CDR3 length: 16 amino acids. The J segment lost 2 bases and the V segment lost 1 base, leaving 7 bases of the junction unmatched. Germline V gene data show CDR1 as MGHRA and CDR2 as YSYEKL. CDR3 amino acids: CASSQGAGQAPYEQYF. CDR3 coding DNA: TGCGCCAGCAGCCAAGGCGCGGGACAGGCGCCCTACGAGCAGTACTTC.

This clonotype was observed once. The rearrangement links TRBV15 to TRBJ2-2; D remains ambiguous. CDR1 LNHNV and CDR2 YYDKDF come from the germline V gene (reference sequence). V gave up 0 bases and J gave up 3 bases, with 8 bases separating them. The CDR3 consists of 15 residues. The CDR3 spells CATSRDRSYTGELFF. The CDR3 DNA reads as TGTGCCACCAGCAGAGACAGGTCCTACACCGGGGAGCTGTTTTTT.

The CDR3 DNA reads as TGTGCCAGCAGTTTAGGGGTGGACAGCCATTCCTACGAGCAGTACTTC. As protein: CASSLGVDSHSYEQYF. This chain joins TRBV12-3 or TRBV12-4 and TRBJ2-7; a weak D match, TRBD1 (6 bases). Deletions cut 1 base from V and 1 base from J, with 14 bases between. This CDR3 spans 16 amino acids.

The chain joins TRBV6-5 to TRBJ1-5, with TRBD1 matching over 7 bases. V was clipped by 2 bases and J by 1 base; unmatched bases: 2. This CDR3 has 15 residues. Germline CDR1 and CDR2: MNHEY and SVGAGI. CDR3 sequence (DNA): TGTGCCAGCAGTTACAAGGGGGCGAGCAATCAGCCCCAGCATTTT. This gives the protein CASSYKGASNQPQHF.

This clonotype has just one count. The chain uses TRBV5-4 and TRBJ2-1; no reliable D call. V dropped 2 bases and J dropped 6 bases, with 18 bases sitting between them. Germline-derived CDR1 and CDR2 are SGHNT and YYREEE (reference sequence). This CDR3 contains 16 residues. The CDR3: CASSFLLVRQANEQFF. The CDR3 DNA follows: TGTGCCAGCAGCTTCCTCCTAGTTCGGCAAGCCAATGAGCAGTTCTTC.

The V gene is TRBV7-9, the J gene TRBJ2-7; 10 bases are shared with TRBD1. From germline, CDR1 is SEHNR and CDR2 FQNEAQ (reference sequence). The length of the CDR3 is 15 residues. Trimming took 1 base from V and 3 from J; bases not matched to a gene: 3. Written as DNA, the CDR3 is TGTGCCAGCAGCTTAGGGGGACAGGGGATCTACGAGCAGTACTTC. This encodes CASSLGGQGIYEQYF.

The chain combines TRBV7-9 with TRBJ2-7; possible D gene TRBD2, 5 bases. Germline-derived CDR1 and CDR2 are SEHNR and FQNEAQ (reference sequence). V was cut by 1 base and J by 8 bases, with 18 bases left in between. CDR3 length equals 15 residues. CDR3 loop: CASSLEEDSALQQYF. CDR3 in DNA: TGTGCCAGCAGCTTAGAGGAGGACTCAGCTCTTCAGCAGTACTTC.

The gene calls are TRBV20-1 and TRBJ2-2; tentatively, D is TRBD1 or TRBD2 (7 bases each). With 3 bases removed from V and 5 bases from J, the gap between germline ends came to 13 bases. This CDR3 is 14 amino acids long. CDR1 DFQATT and CDR2 SNEGSKA come from the germline V gene (reference sequence). Here the CDR3 reads CSASRQGGTGELFF. CDR3 DNA sequence: TGCAGTGCTAGTCGACAGGGAGGGACCGGGGAGCTGTTTTTT.

V usage is TRBV19 and J usage is TRBJ2-1, with a possible D match to TRBD1 (6 bases). V was shortened by 6 bases and J by 6 bases, with 9 bases between the two germline ends. This CDR3 is 12 amino acids long. Germline V gene lookup returns CDR1 LNHDA and CDR2 SQIVND (reference sequence). Here the CDR3 DNA reads TGTGCCAGTAGGCAGGGGTTCAATGAGCAGTTCTTC. The encoded protein is CASRQGFNEQFF.

V and J are TRBV7-3 and TRBJ2-1; 9 bases agree with TRBD2. The CDR3 covers 17 residues. The J segment lost 6 bases and the V segment lost 1 base, leaving 10 bases of the junction unmatched. In germline, CDR1 is SGHTA, CDR2 FQGTGA. The CDR3 region is CASSLNFGGRASNEQFF. The CDR3 coding sequence is TGTGCCAGCAGCTTAAACTTCGGCGGGAGGGCTAGCAATGAGCAGTTCTTC.

The chain uses TRBV24-1 and TRBJ1-2; no clear D gene. V was pared by 3 bases and J by 5 bases, with 6 bases between. The germline V gene has CDR1 KGHDR and CDR2 SFDVKD. The CDR3 consists of 12 residues. CDR3 amino acids: CATSDNGYGYTF. The CDR3 bases are TGTGCCACCAGTGATAACGGGTATGGCTACACCTTC.